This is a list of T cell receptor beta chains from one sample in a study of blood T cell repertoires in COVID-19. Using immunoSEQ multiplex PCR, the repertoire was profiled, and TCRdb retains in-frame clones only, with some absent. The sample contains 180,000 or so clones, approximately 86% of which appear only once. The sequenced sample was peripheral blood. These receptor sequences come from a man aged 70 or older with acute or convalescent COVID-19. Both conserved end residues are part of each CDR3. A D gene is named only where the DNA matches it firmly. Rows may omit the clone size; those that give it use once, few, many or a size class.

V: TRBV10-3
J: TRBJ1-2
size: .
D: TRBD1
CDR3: CAISQDREYYGYTF
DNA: TGTGCCATCAGTCAGGACAGGGAGTACTATGGCTACACCTTC

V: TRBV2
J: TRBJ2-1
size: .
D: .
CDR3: CASSELPISSPYNEQFF
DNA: TGTGCCAGCAGTGAACTCCCGATTAGTTCGCCCTACAATGAGCAGTTCTTC

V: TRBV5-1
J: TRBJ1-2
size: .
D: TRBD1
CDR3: CASSLGGQGTGYTF
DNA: TGCGCCAGCAGCTTGGGAGGACAGGGTACTGGCTACACCTTC

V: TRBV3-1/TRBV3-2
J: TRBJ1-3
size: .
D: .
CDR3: CASSQRGGNTIYF
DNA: TGTGCCAGCTCCCAGCGGGGTGGAAACACCATATATTTT

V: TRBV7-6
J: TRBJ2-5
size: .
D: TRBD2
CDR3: CASSLAQGGGPQETQYF
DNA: TGTGCCAGCAGCTTAGCGCAAGGCGGGGGACCTCAAGAGACCCAGTACTTC

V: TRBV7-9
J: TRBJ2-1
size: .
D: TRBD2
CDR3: CASSQPGGAGNEQFF
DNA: TGTGCCAGCAGCCAACCCGGGGGGGCGGGGAATGAGCAGTTCTTC

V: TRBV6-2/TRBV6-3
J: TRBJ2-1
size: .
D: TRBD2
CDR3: CASSSKSGGHYNEQFF
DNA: TGTGCCAGCAGTTCAAAAAGCGGGGGGCACTACAATGAGCAGTTCTTC

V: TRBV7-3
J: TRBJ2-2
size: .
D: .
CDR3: CASSQVQGTGELFF
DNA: TGTGCCAGCAGCCAAGTCCAGGGGACCGGGGAGCTGTTTTTT

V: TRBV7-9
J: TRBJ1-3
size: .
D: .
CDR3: CASTIGGAGNTIYF
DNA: TGTGCCAGCACCATTGGAGGGGCTGGAAACACCATATATTTT

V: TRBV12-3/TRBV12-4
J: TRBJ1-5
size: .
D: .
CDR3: CASSLGVNQPQHF
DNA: TGTGCCAGCAGTTTGGGAGTCAATCAGCCCCAGCATTTT

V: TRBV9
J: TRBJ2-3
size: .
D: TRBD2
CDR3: CASSVLGLAGGRDTQYF
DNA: TGTGCCAGCAGCGTATTGGGACTAGCGGGGGGTAGGGATACGCAGTATTTT

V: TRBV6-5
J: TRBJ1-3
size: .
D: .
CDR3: CASSLRSGGDTIYF
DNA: TGTGCCAGCAGTCTACGCTCTGGTGGAGACACCATATATTTT

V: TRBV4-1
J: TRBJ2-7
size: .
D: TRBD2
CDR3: CASSQDLSGRGEQYF
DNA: TGCGCCAGCAGCCAAGATCTCAGCGGGAGGGGTGAGCAGTACTTC

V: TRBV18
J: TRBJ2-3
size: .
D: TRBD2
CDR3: CAGWRESTDTQYF
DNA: TGTGCCGGGTGGCGGGAGAGCACAGATACGCAGTATTTT

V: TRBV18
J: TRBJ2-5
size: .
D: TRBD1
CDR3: CASPDRVEGVAETQYF
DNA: TGTGCCAGTCCCGACAGGGTGGAAGGGGTTGCGGAGACCCAGTACTTC

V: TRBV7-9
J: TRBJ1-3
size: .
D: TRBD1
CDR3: CASSQQGAGNTIYF
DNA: TGTGCCAGCAGTCAACAGGGGGCTGGAAACACCATATATTTT

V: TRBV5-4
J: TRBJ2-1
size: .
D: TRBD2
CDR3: CASSPPGLAGFSYNEQFF
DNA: TGTGCCAGCAGCCCTCCGGGACTAGCGGGGTTCTCCTACAATGAGCAGTTCTTC

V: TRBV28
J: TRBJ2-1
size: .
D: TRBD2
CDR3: CASSSGSSDNEQFF
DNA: TGTGCCAGCAGTAGCGGGAGCTCCGATAATGAGCAGTTCTTC

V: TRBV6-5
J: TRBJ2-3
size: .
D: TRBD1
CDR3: CASRRTGVGTDTQYF
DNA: TGTGCCAGCAGGCGAACAGGGGTTGGCACAGATACGCAGTATTTT

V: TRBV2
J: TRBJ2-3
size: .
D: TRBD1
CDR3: CASEDRGRGTDTQYF
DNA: TGTGCCAGCGAGGACAGGGGACGGGGCACAGATACGCAGTATTTT

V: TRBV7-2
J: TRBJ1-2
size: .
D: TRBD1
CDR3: CASSATGNVHGYTF
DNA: TGTGCCAGCAGCGCGACAGGGAATGTCCATGGCTACACCTTC

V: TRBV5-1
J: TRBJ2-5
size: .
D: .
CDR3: CASSPTRNQETQYF
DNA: TGCGCCAGCAGCCCGACGCGGAACCAAGAGACCCAGTACTTC

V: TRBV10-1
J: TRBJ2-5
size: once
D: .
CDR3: CASSSLWETQYF
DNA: TGCGCCAGCAGTAGCCTTTGGGAGACCCAGTACTTC

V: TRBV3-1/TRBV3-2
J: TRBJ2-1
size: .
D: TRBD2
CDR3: CASGGLAGYNEQFF
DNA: TGTGCCAGCGGTGGACTAGCGGGGTACAATGAGCAGTTCTTC

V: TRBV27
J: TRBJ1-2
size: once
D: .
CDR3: CASSLFYGDYGYTF
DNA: TGTGCCAGCAGTTTATTCTACGGGGACTATGGCTACACCTTC

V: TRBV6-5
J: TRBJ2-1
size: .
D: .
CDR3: CASSRLHNEQFF
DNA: TGTGCCAGCAGCCGACTCCACAATGAGCAGTTCTTC

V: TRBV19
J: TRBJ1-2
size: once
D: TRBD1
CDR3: CASSIGWDRANYGYTF
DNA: TGTGCCAGTAGTATAGGCTGGGACAGAGCTAACTATGGCTACACCTTC

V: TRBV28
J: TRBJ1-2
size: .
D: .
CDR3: CASSLGTRSGGYTF
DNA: TGTGCCAGCAGTTTAGGGACACGGTCTGGTGGCTACACCTTC

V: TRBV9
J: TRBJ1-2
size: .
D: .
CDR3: CASSAGPAGGYTF
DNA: TGTGCCAGCAGCGCTGGCCCAGCAGGCGGCTACACCTTC

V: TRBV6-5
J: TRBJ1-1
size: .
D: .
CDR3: CASSGLYVGDTEAFF
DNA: TGTGCCAGCAGCGGTCTCTACGTCGGGGACACTGAAGCTTTCTTT

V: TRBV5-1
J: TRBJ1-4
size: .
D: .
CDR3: CASSLALGTTNEKLFF
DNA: TGCGCCAGCAGCTTGGCGCTCGGGACAACTAATGAAAAACTGTTTTTT

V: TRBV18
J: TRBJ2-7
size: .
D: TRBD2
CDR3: CASSPRAGELYEQYF
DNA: TGTGCCAGCTCACCGAGAGCGGGAGAGCTGTACGAGCAGTACTTC

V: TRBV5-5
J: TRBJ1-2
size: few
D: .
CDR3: CASSLNGLNYGYTF
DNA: TGTGCCAGCAGCTTAAACGGTCTAAACTATGGCTACACCTTC

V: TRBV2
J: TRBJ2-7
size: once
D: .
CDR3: CASRQGWEQYF
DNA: TGTGCCAGCAGACAGGGATGGGAGCAGTACTTC

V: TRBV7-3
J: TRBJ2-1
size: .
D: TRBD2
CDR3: CASSFRGLANNEQFF
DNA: TGTGCCAGCAGCTTCCGTGGACTAGCCAACAATGAGCAGTTCTTC

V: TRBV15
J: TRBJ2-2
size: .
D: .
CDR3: CATSRDPLTGELFF
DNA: TGTGCCACCAGCAGAGATCCCTTAACCGGGGAGCTGTTTTTT

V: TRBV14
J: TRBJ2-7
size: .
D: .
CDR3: CASSQDWTSHEQYF
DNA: TGTGCCAGCAGCCAAGATTGGACTTCCCACGAGCAGTACTTC

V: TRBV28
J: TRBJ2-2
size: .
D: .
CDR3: CASSGARQVFTGELFF
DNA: TGTGCCAGCAGTGGGGCGAGACAGGTATTCACCGGGGAGCTGTTTTTT

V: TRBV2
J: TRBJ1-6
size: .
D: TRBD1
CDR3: CASNFPGQGASPLHF
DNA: TGTGCCAGCAATTTCCCAGGACAGGGGGCTTCACCCCTCCACTTT

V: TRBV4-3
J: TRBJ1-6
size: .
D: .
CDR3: CASSQGPYNSPLHF
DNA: TGCGCCAGCAGCCAGGGGCCCTATAATTCACCCCTCCACTTT

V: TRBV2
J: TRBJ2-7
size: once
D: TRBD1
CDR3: CASSTGQGLGSLEQYF
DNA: TGTGCCAGCAGTACGGGACAGGGGTTGGGGAGTCTCGAGCAGTACTTC

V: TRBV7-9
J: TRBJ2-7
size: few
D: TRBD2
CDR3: CATLSTGTRGDEQYF
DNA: TGTGCCACTTTGAGCACCGGGACTAGGGGGGACGAGCAGTACTTC

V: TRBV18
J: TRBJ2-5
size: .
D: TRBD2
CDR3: CASSPASGRETQYF
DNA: TGTGCCAGCTCACCAGCTAGCGGGAGAGAGACCCAGTACTTC

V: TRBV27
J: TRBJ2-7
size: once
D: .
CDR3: CASSDRRSSYEQYF
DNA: TGTGCCAGCAGTGACCGAAGGAGCTCCTACGAGCAGTACTTC

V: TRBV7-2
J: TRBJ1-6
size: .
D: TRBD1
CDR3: CASSEYRGPNSPLHF
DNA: TGTGCCAGCAGCGAGTACAGGGGCCCAAATTCACCCCTCCACTTT

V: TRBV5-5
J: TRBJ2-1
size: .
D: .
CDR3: CASSLAPAGLGEQFF
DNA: TGTGCCAGCAGCTTGGCTCCTGCAGGGCTGGGGGAGCAGTTCTTC

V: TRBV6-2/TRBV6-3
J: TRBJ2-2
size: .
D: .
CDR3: CASSYSRAGNGELFF
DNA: TGTGCCAGCAGTTACTCCAGGGCAGGGAACGGGGAGCTGTTTTTT

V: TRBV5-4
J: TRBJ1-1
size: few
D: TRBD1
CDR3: CASIRTGQPTEAFF
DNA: TGTGCCAGCATACGGACAGGGCAACCCACTGAAGCTTTCTTT

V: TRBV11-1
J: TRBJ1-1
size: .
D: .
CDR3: CASRPGRTTGAEAFF
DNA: TGTGCCAGCAGACCGGGACGGACGACGGGGGCTGAAGCTTTCTTT

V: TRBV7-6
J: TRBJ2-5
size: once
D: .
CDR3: CASSLGRQETQYF
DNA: TGTGCCAGCAGCTTAGGCAGGCAAGAGACCCAGTACTTC

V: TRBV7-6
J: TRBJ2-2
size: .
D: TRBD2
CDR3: CASSGGTSGERELFF
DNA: TGTGCCAGCAGCGGAGGGACTAGCGGGGAACGGGAGCTGTTTTTT

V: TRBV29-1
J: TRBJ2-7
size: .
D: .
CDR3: CSVMGALYEQYF
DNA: TGCAGCGTTATGGGGGCGTTGTACGAGCAGTACTTC

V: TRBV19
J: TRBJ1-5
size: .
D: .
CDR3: CASELGEGVRPQHF
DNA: TGTGCCAGCGAACTCGGGGAGGGGGTTCGGCCCCAGCATTTT